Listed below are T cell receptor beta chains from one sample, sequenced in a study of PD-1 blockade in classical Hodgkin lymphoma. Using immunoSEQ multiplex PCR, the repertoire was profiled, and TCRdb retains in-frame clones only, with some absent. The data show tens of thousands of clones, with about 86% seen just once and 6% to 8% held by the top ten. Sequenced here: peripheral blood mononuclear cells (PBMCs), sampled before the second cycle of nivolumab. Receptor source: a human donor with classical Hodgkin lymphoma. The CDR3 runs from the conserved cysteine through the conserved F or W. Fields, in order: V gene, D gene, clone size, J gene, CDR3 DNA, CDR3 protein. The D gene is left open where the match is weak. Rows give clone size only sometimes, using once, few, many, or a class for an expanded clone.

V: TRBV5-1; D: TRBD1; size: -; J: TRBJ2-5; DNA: TGCGCCAGCAGCTTCTGGGACAGCGAGGGGTTGTACCAAGAGACCCAGTACTTC; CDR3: CASSFWDSEGLYQETQYF
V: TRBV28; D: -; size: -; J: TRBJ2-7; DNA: TGTGCCAGCAGTCGGACCCCCGGGCAGCCACCCTACGAGCAGTACTTC; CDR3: CASSRTPGQPPYEQYF
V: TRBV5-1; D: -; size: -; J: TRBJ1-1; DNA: TGCGCCAGCAGCTTGATACGGGGGAGTGCTGAAGCTTTCTTT; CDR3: CASSLIRGSAEAFF
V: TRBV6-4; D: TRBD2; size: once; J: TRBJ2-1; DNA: TGTGCCAGCAGTGATACTAGCGGGAACTACAATGAGCAGTTCTTC; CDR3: CASSDTSGNYNEQFF
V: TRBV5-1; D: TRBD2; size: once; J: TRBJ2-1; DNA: TGCGCCAGCAGCTTGGGTGGGACTAGCGGGAGTAGTATCAATGAGCAGTTCTTC; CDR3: CASSLGGTSGSSINEQFF
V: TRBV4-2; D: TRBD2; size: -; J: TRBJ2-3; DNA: TGTGCCAGCAGCCACGAGGGACTAGCGGGATTCACAGATACGCAGTATTTT; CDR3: CASSHEGLAGFTDTQYF
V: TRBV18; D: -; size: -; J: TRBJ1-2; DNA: TGTGCCAGCTCACCAGGTGGGAATGGCTACACCTTC; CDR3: CASSPGGNGYTF
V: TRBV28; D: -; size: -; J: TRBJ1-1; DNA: TGTGCCAGCAGCAGGAACACTGAAGCTTTCTTT; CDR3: CASSRNTEAFF
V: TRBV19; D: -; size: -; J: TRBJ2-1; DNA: TGTGCCAGTAGTATAACCCTCTCCTACAATGAGCAGTTCTTC; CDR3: CASSITLSYNEQFF
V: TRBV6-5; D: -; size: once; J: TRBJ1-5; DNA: TGTGCCAGCAGTTACTCGATCCATCAGCCCCAGCATTTT; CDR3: CASSYSIHQPQHF
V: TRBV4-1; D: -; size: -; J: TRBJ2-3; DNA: TGCGCCAGCAGCCCACCCCTTAGCACAGATACGCAGTATTTT; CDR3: CASSPPLSTDTQYF
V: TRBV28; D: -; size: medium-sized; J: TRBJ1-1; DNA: TGTGCCAGCAGTAACCCGACAGTGAACACTGAAGCTTTCTTT; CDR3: CASSNPTVNTEAFF
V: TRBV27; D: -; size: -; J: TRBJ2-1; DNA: TGTGCCAGCAGTTTACAGGGGCGCGAGCAGTTCTTC; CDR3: CASSLQGREQFF
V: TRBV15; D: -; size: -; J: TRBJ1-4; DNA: TGTGCCACCAGCAGAGGGCGGACAACTAATGAAAAACTGTTTTTT; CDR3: CATSRGRTTNEKLFF
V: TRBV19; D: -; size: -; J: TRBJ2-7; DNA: TGTGCCAGTAGTATGGCAGTCTCCTACGAGCAGTACTTC; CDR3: CASSMAVSYEQYF
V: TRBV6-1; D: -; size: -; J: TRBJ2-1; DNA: TGTGCCAGCAGTGGCGCTAGCGGAGGGGGATACAATGAGCAGTTCTTC; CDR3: CASSGASGGGYNEQFF
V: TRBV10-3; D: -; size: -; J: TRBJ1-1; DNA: TGTGCCACAGCTCGGGGGCTGTTAGGTGAAGCTTTCTTT; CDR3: CATARGLLGEAFF
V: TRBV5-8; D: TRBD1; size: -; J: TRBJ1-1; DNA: TGTGCCAGCAGCTGGACAGGTCTGAACACTGAAGCTTTCTTT; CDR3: CASSWTGLNTEAFF
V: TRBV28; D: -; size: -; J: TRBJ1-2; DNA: TGTGCCAGCACCAACGGGGGGTATGGCTACACCTTC; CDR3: CASTNGGYGYTF
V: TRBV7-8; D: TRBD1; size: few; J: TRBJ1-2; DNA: TGTGCCAGCAGCCCCACCGGGGGACAGCATGGCTACACCTTC; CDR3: CASSPTGGQHGYTF
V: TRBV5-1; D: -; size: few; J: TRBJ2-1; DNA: TGCGCCAGCAGCCAGAATGTGCAGCCGCCGCGCAATGAGCAGTTCTTC; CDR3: CASSQNVQPPRNEQFF
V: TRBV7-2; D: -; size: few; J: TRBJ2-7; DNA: TGTGCCAGCAGCAAACAGGGTGGGGCATTAAACCACGAGCAGTACTTC; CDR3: CASSKQGGALNHEQYF
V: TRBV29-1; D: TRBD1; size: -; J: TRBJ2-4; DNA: TGCAGCGTGAGGGGACAGGGATTCATTCAGTACTTC; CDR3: CSVRGQGFIQYF
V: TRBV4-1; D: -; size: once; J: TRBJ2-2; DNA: TGCGCCAGCAGCCAAGGGGGAGGACCCGGGGAGCTGTTTTTT; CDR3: CASSQGGGPGELFF
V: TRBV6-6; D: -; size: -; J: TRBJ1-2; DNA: TGTGCCAGCAGTTACGCTGACAGCTATGGCTACACCTTC; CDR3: CASSYADSYGYTF
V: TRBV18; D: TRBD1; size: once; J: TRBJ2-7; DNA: TGTGCCAGCTCACCCAGACAGGGTTACGACGAGCAGTACTTC; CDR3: CASSPRQGYDEQYF
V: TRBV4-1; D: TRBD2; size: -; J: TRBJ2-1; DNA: TGCGCCAGCAGCCCACACGATAGCGGGAGCGCCTACAATGAGCAGTTCTTC; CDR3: CASSPHDSGSAYNEQFF
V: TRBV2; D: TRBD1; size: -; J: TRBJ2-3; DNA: TGTGCCAGCCTGCGGGACAGGGGGATAGATACGCAGTATTTT; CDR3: CASLRDRGIDTQYF
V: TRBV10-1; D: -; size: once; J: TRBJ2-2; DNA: TGCGCCAGCAGGGATTCGAGGTCCGCCGGGGAGCTGTTTTTT; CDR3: CASRDSRSAGELFF
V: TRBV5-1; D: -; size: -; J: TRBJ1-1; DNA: TGCGCCAGCAGCTCAACCTATGGAGCTTTCTTT; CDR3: CASSSTYGAFF
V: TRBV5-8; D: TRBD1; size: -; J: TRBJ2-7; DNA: TGTGCCAGCAGCTTGGATCTTGGGACAGGGTCCTACGAGCAGTACTTC; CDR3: CASSLDLGTGSYEQYF
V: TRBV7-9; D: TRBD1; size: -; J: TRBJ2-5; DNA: TGTGCCAGCAGCTGGGGACAGGGGGGACAAGAGACCCAGTACTTC; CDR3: CASSWGQGGQETQYF
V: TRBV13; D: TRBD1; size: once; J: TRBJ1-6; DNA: TGTGCCAGCAGAGCAGGGGGCAGGTCACCCCTCCACTTT; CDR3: CASRAGGRSPLHF
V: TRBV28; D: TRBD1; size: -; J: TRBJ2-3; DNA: TGTGCCAGCAGTTTAGATCCGGGACAGGGCACAAATACGCAGTATTTT; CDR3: CASSLDPGQGTNTQYF
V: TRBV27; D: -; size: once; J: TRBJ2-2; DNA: TGTGCCAGCAGTTTAGGAGGACTAGGACAGAGGGAGCTGTTTTTT; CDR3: CASSLGGLGQRELFF
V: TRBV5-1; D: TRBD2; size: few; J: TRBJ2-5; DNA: TGCGCCAGCAGCCCGGGACTAGCGGACGTAGAGACCCAGTACTTC; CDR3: CASSPGLADVETQYF
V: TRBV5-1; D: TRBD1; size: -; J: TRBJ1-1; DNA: TGCGCCAGCAGCCCAAGACAGGGGGTGAGCACTGAAGCTTTCTTT; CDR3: CASSPRQGVSTEAFF
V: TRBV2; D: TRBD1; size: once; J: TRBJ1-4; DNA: TGTGCTACAGACAGGGCGGCTAATGAAAAACTGTTTTTT; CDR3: CATDRAANEKLFF
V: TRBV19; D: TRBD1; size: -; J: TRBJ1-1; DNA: TGTGCCACCGTCGATTCCCCCGGGACAGGAGTTCGTCTTAACACTGAAGCTTTCTTT; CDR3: CATVDSPGTGVRLNTEAFF
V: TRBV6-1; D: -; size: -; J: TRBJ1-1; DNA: TGTGCCAGCAGGCTTGAGGGGGTGACTGAAGCTTTCTTT; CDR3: CASRLEGVTEAFF
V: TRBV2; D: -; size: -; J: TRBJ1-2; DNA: TGTGCCACCCTCCCCGGGGCAGGGATAAGCTATGGCTACACCTTC; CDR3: CATLPGAGISYGYTF
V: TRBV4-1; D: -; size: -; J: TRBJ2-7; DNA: TGCGCCAGCAGCCAAGGACAGGCGACAAGCTCCTACGAGCAGTACTTC; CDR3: CASSQGQATSSYEQYF
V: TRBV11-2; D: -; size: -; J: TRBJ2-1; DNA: TGTGCCAGCAGCTGGGAGGTTGGGACAAATAGGGACAATGAGCAGTTCTTC; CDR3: CASSWEVGTNRDNEQFF
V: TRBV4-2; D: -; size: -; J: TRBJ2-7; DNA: TGTGCCAGCAGCCCCCGGGACACAAGCTACGAGCAGTACTTC; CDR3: CASSPRDTSYEQYF
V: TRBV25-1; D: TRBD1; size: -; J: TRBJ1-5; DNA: TGTGCCAGCGGCCCCGGGACAGGCGACAATCAGCCCCAGCATTTT; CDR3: CASGPGTGDNQPQHF
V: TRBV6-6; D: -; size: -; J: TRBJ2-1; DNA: TGTGCCAGCAGTTACCCCGAGCAGTTCTTC; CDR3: CASSYPEQFF
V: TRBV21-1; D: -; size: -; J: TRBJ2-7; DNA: TGTGCCTCGGGGGGGCGATCGACTTACGAGCAGTACTTC; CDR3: CASGGRSTYEQYF
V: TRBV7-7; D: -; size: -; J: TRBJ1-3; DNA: TGTGCTAGCAGCCGAGGGTCACAGAGAGGAAACACCATATATTTT; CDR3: CASSRGSQRGNTIYF
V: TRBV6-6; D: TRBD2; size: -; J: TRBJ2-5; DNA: TGTGCCAGCACCGGAGCGGGAGTGGAGACCCAGTACTTC; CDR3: CASTGAGVETQYF
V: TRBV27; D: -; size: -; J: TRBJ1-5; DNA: TGTGCCAGTGCCCTACTCGGCAATCAGCCCCAGCATTTT; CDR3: CASALLGNQPQHF
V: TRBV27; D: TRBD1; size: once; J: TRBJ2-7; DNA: TGTGCCAGCAGATGGGACAGGACCTTCGACTGGTACTTC; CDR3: CASRWDRTFDWYF
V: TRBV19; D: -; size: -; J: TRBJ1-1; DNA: TGTGCCAGCAGATTTAAGGGCAGGGGACTCACGGTCTTCGGTATGAACACTGAAGCTTTCTTT; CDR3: CASRFKGRGLTVFGMNTEAFF
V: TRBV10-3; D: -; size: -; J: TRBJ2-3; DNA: TGTGCCGTAGGTAAAGGCCCGAGCACAGATACGCAGTATTTT; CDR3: CAVGKGPSTDTQYF
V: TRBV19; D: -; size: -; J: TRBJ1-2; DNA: TGTGCCAGTAGTATTGGCGAAACGGATGGCTACACCTTC; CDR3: CASSIGETDGYTF
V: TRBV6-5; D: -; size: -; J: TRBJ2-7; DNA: TGTGCCAGCAGTACCTCGGGGACCAACTCCTACGAGCAGTACTTC; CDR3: CASSTSGTNSYEQYF
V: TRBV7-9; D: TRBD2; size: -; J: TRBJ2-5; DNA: TGTGCCAGCAGCTTAAACTTGGGCGGGGGAGAGACCCAGTACTTC; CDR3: CASSLNLGGGETQYF
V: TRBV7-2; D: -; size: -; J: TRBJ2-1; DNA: TGTGCCAGCAGCTCCAGGAGAGTTGGGTTCTTC; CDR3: CASSSRRVGFF